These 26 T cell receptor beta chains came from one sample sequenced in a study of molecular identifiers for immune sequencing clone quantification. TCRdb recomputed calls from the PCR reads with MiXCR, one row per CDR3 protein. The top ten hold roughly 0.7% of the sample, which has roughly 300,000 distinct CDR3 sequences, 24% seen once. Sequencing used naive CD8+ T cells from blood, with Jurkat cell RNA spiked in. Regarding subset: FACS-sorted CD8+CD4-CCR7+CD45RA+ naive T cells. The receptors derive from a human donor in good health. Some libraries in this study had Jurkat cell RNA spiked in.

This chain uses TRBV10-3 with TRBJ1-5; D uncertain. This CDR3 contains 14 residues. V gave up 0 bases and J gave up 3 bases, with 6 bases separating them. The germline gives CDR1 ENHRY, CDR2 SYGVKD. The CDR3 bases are TGTGCCATCAGTGAGTCGGCGGACAATCAGCCCCAGCATTTT. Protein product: CAISESADNQPQHF.

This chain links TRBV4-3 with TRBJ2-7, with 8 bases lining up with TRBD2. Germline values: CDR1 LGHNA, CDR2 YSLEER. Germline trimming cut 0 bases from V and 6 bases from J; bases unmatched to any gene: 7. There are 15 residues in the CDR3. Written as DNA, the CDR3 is TGCGCCAGCAGCCAAGATTCGGGGGGGTGGGGCGAGCAGTACTTC. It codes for CASSQDSGGWGEQYF.

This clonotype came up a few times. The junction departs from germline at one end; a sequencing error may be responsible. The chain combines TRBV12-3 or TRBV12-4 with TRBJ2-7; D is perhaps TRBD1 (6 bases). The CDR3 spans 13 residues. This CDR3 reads CASGFGRGYEQYF. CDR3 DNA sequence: TGTGCCAGCGGTTTTGGCAGGGGATACGAGCAGTACTTC.

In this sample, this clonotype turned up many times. CDR3 sequence: CASSPVGLAGTGELFF. As DNA, the CDR3 is TGTGCCAGCAGTCCGGTCGGCCTAGCGGGCACCGGGGAGCTGTTTTTT. The J gene is TRBJ2-2, the V gene TRBV12-3 or TRBV12-4, with TRBD2 identical over 8 bases. After removal of 5 bases from V and 4 bases from J, the junction contained 9 bases not matched to a gene. The CDR3 is 16 amino acids.

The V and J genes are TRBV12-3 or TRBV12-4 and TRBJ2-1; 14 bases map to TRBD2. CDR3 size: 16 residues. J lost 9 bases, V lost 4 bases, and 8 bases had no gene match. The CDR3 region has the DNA TGTGCCAGCAGTTCTCCGGGACTAGCGGGAGCGGGTGAGCAGTTCTTC. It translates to CASSSPGLAGAGEQFF.

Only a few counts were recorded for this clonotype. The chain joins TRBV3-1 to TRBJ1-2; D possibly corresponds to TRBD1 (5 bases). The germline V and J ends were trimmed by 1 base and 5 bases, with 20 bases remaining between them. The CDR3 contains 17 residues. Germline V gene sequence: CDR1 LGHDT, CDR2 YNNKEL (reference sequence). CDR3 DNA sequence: TGTGCCAGCAGCCAAGCGATGGGTCGACAGTTTTGGTATGGCTACACCTTC. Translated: CASSQAMGRQFWYGYTF.

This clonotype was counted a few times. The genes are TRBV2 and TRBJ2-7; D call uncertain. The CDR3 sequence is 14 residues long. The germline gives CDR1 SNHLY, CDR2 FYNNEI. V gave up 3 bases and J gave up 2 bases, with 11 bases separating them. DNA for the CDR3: TGTGCCAGCAGTGAGACCCCGAGTCCCTACGAGCAGTACTTC. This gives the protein CASSETPSPYEQYF.

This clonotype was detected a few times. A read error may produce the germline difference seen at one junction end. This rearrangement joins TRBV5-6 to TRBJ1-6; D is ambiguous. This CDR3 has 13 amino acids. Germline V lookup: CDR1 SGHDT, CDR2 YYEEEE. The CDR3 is CAGSLVGNSPLHF. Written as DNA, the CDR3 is TGTGCCGGCAGCTTGGTCGGAAATTCACCCCTCCACTTT.

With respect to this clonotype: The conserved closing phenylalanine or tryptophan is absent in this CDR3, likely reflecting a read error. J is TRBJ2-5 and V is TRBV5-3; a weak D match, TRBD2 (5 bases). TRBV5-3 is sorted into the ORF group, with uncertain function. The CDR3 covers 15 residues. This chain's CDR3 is CASSFSLEEAKTQYL. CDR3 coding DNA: TGTGCCAGCAGCTTTTCTTTGGAGGAGGCAAAGACCCAGTACTTA.

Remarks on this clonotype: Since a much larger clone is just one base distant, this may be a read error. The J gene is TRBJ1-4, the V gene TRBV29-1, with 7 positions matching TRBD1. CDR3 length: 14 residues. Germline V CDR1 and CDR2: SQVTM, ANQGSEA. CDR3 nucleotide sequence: TGCAGCATTGAAACACAGGGGTCCTATGAAAAACTGTTTTTT. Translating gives CSIETQGSYEKLFF.

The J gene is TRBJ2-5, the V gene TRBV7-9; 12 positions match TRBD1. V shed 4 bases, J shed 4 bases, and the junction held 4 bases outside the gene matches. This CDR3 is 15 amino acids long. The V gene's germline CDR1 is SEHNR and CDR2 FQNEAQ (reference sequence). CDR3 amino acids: CASSWGQGAVETQYF. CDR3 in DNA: TGTGCCAGCAGCTGGGGACAGGGGGCTGTAGAGACCCAGTACTTC.

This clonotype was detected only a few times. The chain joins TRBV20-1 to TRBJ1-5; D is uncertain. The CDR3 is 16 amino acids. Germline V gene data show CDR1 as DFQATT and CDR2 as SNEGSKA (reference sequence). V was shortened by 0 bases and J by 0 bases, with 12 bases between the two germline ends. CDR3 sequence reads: CSARDQASVSNQPQHF. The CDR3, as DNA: TGCAGTGCTAGAGATCAAGCCAGCGTTAGCAATCAGCCCCAGCATTTT.

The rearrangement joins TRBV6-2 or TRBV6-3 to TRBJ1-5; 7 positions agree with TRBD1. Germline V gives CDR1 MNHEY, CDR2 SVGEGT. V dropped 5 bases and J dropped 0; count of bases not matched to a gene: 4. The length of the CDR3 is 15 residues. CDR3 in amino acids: CASSTGQASNQPQHF. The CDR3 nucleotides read TGTGCCAGCAGTACCGGACAGGCTAGCAATCAGCCCCAGCATTTT.

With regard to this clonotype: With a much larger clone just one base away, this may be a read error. The CDR3 region has the DNA TGCAGTGCCCCGAGACAAGATTACTACGAGCAGTACTTC. Encoded protein: CSAPRQDYYEQYF. This chain connects TRBV20-1 to TRBJ2-7; D ambiguous. Per germline, CDR1 DFQATT and CDR2 SNEGSKA (reference sequence). The germline V and J ends were trimmed by 6 bases and 3 bases, with 15 bases remaining between them. This CDR3 is built from 13 residues.

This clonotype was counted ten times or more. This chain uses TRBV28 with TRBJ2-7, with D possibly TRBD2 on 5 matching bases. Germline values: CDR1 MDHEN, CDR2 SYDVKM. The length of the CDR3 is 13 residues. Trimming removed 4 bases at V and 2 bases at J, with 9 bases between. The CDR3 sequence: CASSYRGPYEQYF. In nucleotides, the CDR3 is TGTGCCAGCAGTTATCGGGGTCCCTACGAGCAGTACTTC. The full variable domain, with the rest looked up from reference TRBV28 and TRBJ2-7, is DVKVTQSSRYLVKRTGEKVFLECVQDMDHENMFWYRQDPGLGLRLIYFSYDVKMKEKGDIPEGYSVSREKKERFSLILESASTNQTSMYLCASSYRGPYEQYFGPGTRLTVT.

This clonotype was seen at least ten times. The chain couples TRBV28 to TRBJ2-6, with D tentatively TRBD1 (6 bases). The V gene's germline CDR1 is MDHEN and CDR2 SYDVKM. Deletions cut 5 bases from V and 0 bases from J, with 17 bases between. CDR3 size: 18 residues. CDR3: CASSPTGPRISGANVLTF. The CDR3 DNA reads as TGTGCCAGCAGTCCGACAGGCCCACGTATCTCTGGGGCCAACGTCCTGACTTTC.

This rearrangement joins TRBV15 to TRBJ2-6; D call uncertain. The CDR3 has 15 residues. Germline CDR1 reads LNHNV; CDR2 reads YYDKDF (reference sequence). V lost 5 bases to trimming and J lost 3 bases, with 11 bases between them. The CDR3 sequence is CATSSMGFGANVLTF. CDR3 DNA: TGTGCCACCAGCTCGATGGGCTTTGGGGCCAACGTCCTGACTTTC. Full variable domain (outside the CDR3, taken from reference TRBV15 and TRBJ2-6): DAMVIQNPRYQVTQFGKPVTLSCSQTLNHNVMYWYQQKSSQAPKLLFHYYDKDFNNEADTPDNFQSRRPNTSFCFLDIRSPGLGDTAMYLCATSSMGFGANVLTFGAGSRLTVL.

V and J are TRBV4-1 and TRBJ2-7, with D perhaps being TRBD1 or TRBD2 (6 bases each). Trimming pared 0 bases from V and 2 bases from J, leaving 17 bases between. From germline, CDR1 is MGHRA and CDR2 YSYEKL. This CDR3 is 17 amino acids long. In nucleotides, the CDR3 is TGCGCCAGCAGCCAAGATCCCCCCTGGGGGGCGACCTACGAGCAGTACTTC. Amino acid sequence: CASSQDPPWGATYEQYF.

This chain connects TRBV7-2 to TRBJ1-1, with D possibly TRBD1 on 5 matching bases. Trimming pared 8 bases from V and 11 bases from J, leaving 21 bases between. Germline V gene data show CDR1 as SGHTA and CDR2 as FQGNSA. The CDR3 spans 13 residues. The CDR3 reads CASRAVPGVEAFF. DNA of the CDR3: TGTGCCAGCCGCGCGGTCCCGGGGGTTGAGGCTTTCTTT.

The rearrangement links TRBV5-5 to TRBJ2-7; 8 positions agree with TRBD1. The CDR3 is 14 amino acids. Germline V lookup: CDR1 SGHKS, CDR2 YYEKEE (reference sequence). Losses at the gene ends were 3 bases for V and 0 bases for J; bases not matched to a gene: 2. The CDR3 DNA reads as TGTGCCAGCAGCTGGGACAGGCGCTCCTACGAGCAGTACTTC. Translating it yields CASSWDRRSYEQYF.

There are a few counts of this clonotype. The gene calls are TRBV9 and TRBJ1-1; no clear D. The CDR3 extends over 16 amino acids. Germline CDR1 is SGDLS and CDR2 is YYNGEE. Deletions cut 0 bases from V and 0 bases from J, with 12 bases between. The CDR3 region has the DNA TGTGCCAGCAGCGTAGGTGCGGGAGACATGAACACTGAAGCTTTCTTT. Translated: CASSVGAGDMNTEAFF.

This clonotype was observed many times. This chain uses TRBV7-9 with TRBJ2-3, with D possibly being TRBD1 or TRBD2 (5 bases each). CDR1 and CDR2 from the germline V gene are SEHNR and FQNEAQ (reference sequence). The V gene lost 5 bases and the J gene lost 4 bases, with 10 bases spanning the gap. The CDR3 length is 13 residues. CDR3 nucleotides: TGTGCCAGCAGCCAGGGACGGGCAGATACGCAGTATTTT. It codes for CASSQGRADTQYF.

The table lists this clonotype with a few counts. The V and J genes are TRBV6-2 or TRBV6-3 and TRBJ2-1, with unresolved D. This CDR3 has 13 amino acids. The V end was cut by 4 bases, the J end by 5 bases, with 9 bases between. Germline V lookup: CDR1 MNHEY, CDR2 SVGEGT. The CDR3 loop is CASSFGFNNEQFF. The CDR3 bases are TGTGCCAGCAGTTTTGGATTCAACAATGAGCAGTTCTTC.

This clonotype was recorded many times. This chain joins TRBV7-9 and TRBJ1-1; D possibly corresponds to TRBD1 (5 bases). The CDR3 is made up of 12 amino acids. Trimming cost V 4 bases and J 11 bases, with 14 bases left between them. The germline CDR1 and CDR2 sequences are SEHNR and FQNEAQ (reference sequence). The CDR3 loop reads CASSSLDGAAFF. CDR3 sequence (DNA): TGTGCCAGCAGCTCCCTCGATGGGGCCGCTTTCTTT.

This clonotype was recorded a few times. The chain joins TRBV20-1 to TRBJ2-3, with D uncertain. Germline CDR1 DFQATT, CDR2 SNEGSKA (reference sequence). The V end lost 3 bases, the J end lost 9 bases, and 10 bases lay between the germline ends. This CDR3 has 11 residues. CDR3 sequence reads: CSASQRVTQYF. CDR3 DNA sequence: TGCAGTGCTAGCCAACGGGTGACGCAGTATTTT.

The CDR3 DNA reads TGTGCCAGCAGTTTTGCACAAGGGACCGGGGAGCTGTTTTTT. Translated, it gives CASSFAQGTGELFF. The chain uses TRBV27 and TRBJ2-2; D not resolved. CDR1 and CDR2 (germline): MNHEY, SMNVEV (reference sequence). The V end was cut by 3 bases, the J end by 5 bases, with 10 bases between. This CDR3 is 14 amino acids long.